This T cell receptor beta chain was retrieved from a study of blood T cell repertoires in COVID-19. Study context: The United States, Italy and Spain were the sources of the acute and convalescent COVID-19 samples. In each case, the material was cDNA or gDNA derived from T cells, B-cell-depleted T cells, or PBMCs.

Authors' processing steps: Reference gene primers were amplified, and this amplification served to estimate nucleated cell counts. The repertoire was sequenced with immunoSEQ multiplex PCR; TCRdb's copy has only in-frame clones and lacks some. Clonal size and the V and J genes are those of that table, whereas D and trimming came from the DNA. The data hold some 120,000 clones, with around nine tenths observed a single time. Germline CDR1 KGHSH, CDR2 LQKENI. The V gene lost 0 bases and the J gene lost 4 bases, with 8 bases spanning the gap. This CDR3 has 14 amino acids. The sequencing sample was made of peripheral blood. The TCR sequence derives from a man between 50 and 59 years old with active COVID-19. V gene TRBV18 combines with J gene TRBJ2-3; no clear D gene. CDR3 nucleotides: TGTGCCAGCTCACCACCGAGTCCCGCAGATACGCAGTATTTT. Amino acid sequence: CASSPPSPADTQYF.